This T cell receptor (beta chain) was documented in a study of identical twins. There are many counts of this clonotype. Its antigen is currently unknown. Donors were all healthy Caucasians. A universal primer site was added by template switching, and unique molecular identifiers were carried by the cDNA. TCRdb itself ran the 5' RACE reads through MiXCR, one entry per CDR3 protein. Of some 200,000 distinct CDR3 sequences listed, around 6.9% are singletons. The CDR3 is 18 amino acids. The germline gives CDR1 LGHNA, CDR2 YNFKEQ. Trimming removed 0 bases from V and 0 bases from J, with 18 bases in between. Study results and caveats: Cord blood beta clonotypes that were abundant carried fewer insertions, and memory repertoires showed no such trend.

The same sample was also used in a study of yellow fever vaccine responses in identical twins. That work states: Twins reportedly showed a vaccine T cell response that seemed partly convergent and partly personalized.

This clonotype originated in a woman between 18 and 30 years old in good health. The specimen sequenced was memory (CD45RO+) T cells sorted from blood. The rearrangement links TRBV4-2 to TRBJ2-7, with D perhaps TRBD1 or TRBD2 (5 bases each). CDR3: CASSQESRPGRSSYEQYF. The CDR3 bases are TGTGCCAGCAGCCAAGAAAGTCGGCCGGGACGGAGCTCCTACGAGCAGTACTTC.